The clone carrying this T cell receptor beta chain was seen just once. This record comes from a study of blood T cell repertoires in COVID-19. Germline-derived CDR1 and CDR2 are MNHNS and SASEGT. The CDR3 contains 15 residues. V lost 3 bases to trimming and J lost 5 bases, with 16 bases between them. Using immunoSEQ multiplex PCR, the repertoire was profiled, and TCRdb retains in-frame clones only, with some absent. The sample has about 260,000 clones, over 80% seen once. Sequencing used peripheral blood. The receptor's source is a woman in her 70s with COVID-19, enrolled during active disease. The J gene is TRBJ1-2, the V gene TRBV6-1; the D gene is possibly TRBD1 (5 bases). The CDR3 sequence is CASSELGALGYGYTF. The CDR3 nucleotides read TGTGCCAGCAGTGAGTTAGGGGCCCTTGGGTATGGCTACACCTTC.